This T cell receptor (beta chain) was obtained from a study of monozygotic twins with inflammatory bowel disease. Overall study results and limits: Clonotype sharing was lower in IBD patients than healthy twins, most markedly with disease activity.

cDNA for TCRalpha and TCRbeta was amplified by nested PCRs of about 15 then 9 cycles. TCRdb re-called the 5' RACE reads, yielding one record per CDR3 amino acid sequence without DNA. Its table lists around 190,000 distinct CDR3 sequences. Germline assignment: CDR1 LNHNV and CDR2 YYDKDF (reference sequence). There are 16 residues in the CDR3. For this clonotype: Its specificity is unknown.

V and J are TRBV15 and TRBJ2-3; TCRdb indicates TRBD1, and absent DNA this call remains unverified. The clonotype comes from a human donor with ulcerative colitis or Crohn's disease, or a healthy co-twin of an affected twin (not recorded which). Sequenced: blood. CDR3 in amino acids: CATSRGLLQGSDTQYF.